This T cell receptor beta chain was captured in a study of identifying expanded T cells in peripheral blood. The count of this clone is one. The antigen is unknown. Study-wide points: Over around two and four weeks, about 16.4 and 19 clones changed, versus more than 1 between replicates. Across healthy donors, higher total template counts meant significantly greater approximately two-week count variance.

During the collection period, no donor immune events like infections were recorded. This CDR3 spans 16 amino acids. Germline lookup yields CDR1 SGHNT and CDR2 YENEEA. Trimming at V came to 4 bases and at J to 5 bases, leaving 5 bases not matched to a gene. The method was immunoSEQ multiplex PCR; TCRdb's version includes in-frame clones alone and lacks a portion of them. In the table there are about 58,000 clones, about nine tenths of which are singletons. Sequenced sample: blood. The sequence came from a person between 18 and 70 years old in good health. The chain is built from TRBV11-3 and TRBJ2-5, with TRBD2 identical over 15 bases. The CDR3 spells CASSSGLAGGRETQYF. The CDR3, as DNA: TGTGCCAGCAGCTCGGGACTAGCGGGAGGAAGGGAGACCCAGTACTTC.